A single T cell receptor beta chain is shown here with its context. Germline CDR1 reads KGHSH; CDR2 reads LQKENI. V lost 5 bases to trimming and J lost 4 bases, with 9 bases between them. The length of the CDR3 is 13 residues. Method: immunoSEQ multiplex PCR; TCRdb's copy keeps in-frame clones and lacks some. The repertoire holds about 29,000 clones, with 70% to 90% as singletons. These data are taken from a study of control samples from healthy donors and cancer patients. The TCR comes from a female donor with melanoma. This chain connects TRBV18 to TRBJ1-5; possibly TRBD1 for D (5 bases). The sample taken for sequencing was formalin-fixed, paraffin-embedded tissue. In DNA form, the CDR3 reads TGTGCCAGCTCAACGACAGAGAATCAGCCCCAGCATTTT. Its translation: CASSTTENQPQHF. The full variable domain, with the rest looked up from reference TRBV18 and TRBJ1-5, is NAGVMQNPRHLVRRRGQEARLRCSPMKGHSHVYWYRQLPEEGLKFMVYLQKENIIDESGMPKERFSAEFPKEGPSILRIQQVVRGDSAAYFCASSTTENQPQHFGDGTRLSIL.